The 28 T cell receptor beta chains below all came from one sample that was sequenced in a study of post-analysis software for immune sequencing data. Broader study findings: In patients, five or six TRBV segments were more frequent than in controls, with TRBV5-6, TRBV5-1 and TRBV20-1 among them.

No antigen has been identified for these receptors. Unique-molecular-identifier-tagged TCR beta cDNA libraries were used. One entry per CDR3 protein results from TCRdb running MiXCR on the PCR reads. This repertoire shows about 260,000 distinct CDR3 sequences, 30% to 45% found once; its top ten account for under 5.5%. Sequenced: blood. These TCRs come from a girl aged 10 to 17 with multiple sclerosis.

This clonotype was counted many times. V gene TRBV12-3 or TRBV12-4 combines with J gene TRBJ1-1; D perhaps matches TRBD1 (6 bases). Trimming left V 5 bases short and J 8 bases short, with 9 bases between. This CDR3 spans 11 amino acids. CDR3 region: CASSPTGEAFF. The CDR3 bases are TGTGCCAGCAGTCCCACAGGGGAAGCTTTCTTT.

As to this clonotype: This may be a read error: a much more frequent sequence differs by one nucleotide. The CDR3 DNA follows: TGTGCCGGCAGTGAAGGACGGCTAGCGCCCCGCTCGGCGCAGTATTTT. This translates into CAGSEGRLAPRSAQYF. The V call is TRBV6-1, the J call TRBJ2-3, with D maybe TRBD2 (6 bases). Germline assignment: CDR1 MNHNS and CDR2 SASEGT. The CDR3 has 16 amino acids.

This clonotype was found many times. This rearrangement joins TRBV6-4 to TRBJ1-6; tentative D call: TRBD1 (6 bases). The germline V gene encodes CDR1 MRHNA and CDR2 SNTAGT. V dropped 6 bases and J dropped 6 bases, with 12 bases sitting between them. This CDR3 comprises 14 residues. The CDR3 spells CASSYQGGNSPLHF. As DNA, the CDR3 is TGTGCCAGCAGCTACCAAGGGGGTAATTCACCCCTCCACTTT.

The chain is built from TRBV4-1 and TRBJ2-1; 9 nucleotides agree with TRBD1. The CDR3 is 15 residues long. J was trimmed by 6 bases and V by 5 bases; bases with no gene match: 8. Germline V gene sequence: CDR1 MGHRA, CDR2 YSYEKL. The CDR3 sequence: CASSTEDRGGNEQFF. In DNA form, the CDR3 reads TGCGCCAGCAGCACAGAGGACAGGGGTGGCAATGAGCAGTTCTTC.

This chain uses TRBV11-2 with TRBJ2-5; D gene ambiguous. CDR3 size: 13 residues. Trimming cost V 2 bases and J 2 bases, with 6 bases left between them. Germline V gene lookup returns CDR1 SGHAT and CDR2 FQNNGV. CDR3 nucleotides: TGTGCCAGCAGCTTATGGAGACAAGAGACCCAGTACTTC. Protein product: CASSLWRQETQYF.

This clonotype was observed a single time. This sequence may be a read error, since a much larger clone differs from it by one base. The chain combines TRBV5-1 with TRBJ1-2; TRBD1 aligns across 11 bases. The germline gives CDR1 SGHRS, CDR2 YFSETQ. The CDR3 is made up of 15 amino acids. The V gene end was trimmed by 0 bases and the J gene end by 8 bases; junction bases not matched to a gene: 6. The CDR3 DNA follows: TGCGCCAGCAGCTTGGTGGGACAGGGGGTGAGCGGCTACACCTTC. It codes for CASSLVGQGVSGYTF.

The genes are TRBV5-1 and TRBJ2-3; D may be TRBD1 (6 bases). Germline lookup yields CDR1 SGHRS and CDR2 YFSETQ. V gave up 6 bases and J gave up 6 bases, with 23 bases separating them. The CDR3 length is 16 residues. The CDR3 bases are TGCGCCAGCAACCCCACCGGATGGACAGTGATGGATACGCAGTATTTT. Protein: CASNPTGWTVMDTQYF.

This clonotype was counted ten times or more. CDR3 in DNA: TGTGCCAGCAGCGACAGGAGAGCCTATAATTCACCCCTCCACTTT. Residues: CASSDRRAYNSPLHF. The chain recombines TRBV11-2 with TRBJ1-6; D may be TRBD1 (6 bases). This CDR3 has 15 residues. Germline V gene lookup returns CDR1 SGHAT and CDR2 FQNNGV. V was shortened by 5 bases and J by 2 bases, with 10 bases between the two germline ends.

This clonotype appeared many times. The genes are TRBV7-9 and TRBJ2-7; maybe TRBD2 (5 bases). CDR1 and CDR2 from the germline V gene are SEHNR and FQNEAQ (reference sequence). This CDR3 has 12 residues. The V end lost 5 bases, the J end lost 6 bases, and 11 bases lay between the germline ends. In nucleotides, the CDR3 is TGTGCCAGCAGCCCACTAGGAGCCGAGCAGTACTTC. Encoded protein: CASSPLGAEQYF.

Comment on this clonotype: A much more abundant neighbour one base away suggests this may be a read error. The chain uses TRBV9 and TRBJ2-7; possibly TRBD2 for D (6 bases). The CDR3 extends over 15 amino acids. Trimming left V 5 bases short and J 7 bases short, with 22 bases between. CDR1 SGDLS and CDR2 YYNGEE come from the germline V gene. The CDR3 loop reads CASRASGDPYQEQYF. The CDR3 DNA reads TGTGCCAGCAGAGCGTCGGGGGACCCCTACCAGGAGCAGTACTTC.

V is TRBV11-2 and J is TRBJ2-5; the D is unclear. The germline V and J ends were trimmed by 1 base and 2 bases, with 11 bases remaining between them. Germline-derived CDR1 and CDR2 are SGHAT and FQNNGV. The CDR3 totals 15 residues. The CDR3 loop is CASSLASQEQETQYF. In nucleotides, the CDR3 is TGTGCCAGCAGCTTAGCTTCTCAGGAACAAGAGACCCAGTACTTC.

This clonotype was picked up one time. This chain connects TRBV2 to TRBJ2-1; D is tentatively TRBD1 or TRBD2 (5 bases each). Gene TRBJ2-7 matches the end of the DNA better, so the J call may be wrong. CDR1 and CDR2 from the germline V gene are SNHLY and FYNNEI. This CDR3 region has 12 residues. The CDR3 loop is CASRGTYNEQYF. The DNA of the CDR3 is TGTGCCAGCAGGGGGACCTACAATGAGCAGTACTTC.

A word on this clonotype: The CDR3 ends on some other residue instead of the conserved phenylalanine or tryptophan, so this is likely a read error. The chain is built from TRBV5-1 and TRBJ2-7; maybe TRBD1 (5 bases). The V end was cut by 1 base, the J end by 4 bases, with 9 bases between. This CDR3 spans 13 amino acids. CDR1 is SGHRS, CDR2 YFSETQ, per germline. The CDR3 DNA reads as TGCGCCAGCAGCTTGTCACAGGCGTACGAGCAGTACATC. Translated, it gives CASSLSQAYEQYI.

In this sample, this clonotype turned up many times. The chain is built from TRBV9 and TRBJ2-1; no clear D. The CDR3 consists of 11 residues. CDR1 SGDLS and CDR2 YYNGEE come from the germline V gene. Deletions cut 4 bases from V and 10 bases from J, with 9 bases between. This CDR3 reads CASSINGEQFF. The CDR3 nucleotides read TGTGCCAGCAGCATAAACGGGGAGCAGTTCTTC.

A word on this clonotype: A read error is possible here, since a much larger clone lies one base away. The rearrangement uses TRBV20-1 and TRBJ2-3, with 11 bases fitting TRBD2. This CDR3 is 17 amino acids long. V lost 1 base, J lost 1 base, and 7 bases stayed unmatched. CDR1 and CDR2 (germline): DFQATT, SNEGSKA (reference sequence). CDR3 in amino acids: CSARVSGRGLGTDTQYF. CDR3 in DNA: TGCAGTGCTAGAGTTAGCGGGAGGGGACTTGGCACAGATACGCAGTATTTT.

This clonotype was detected many times. The rearrangement uses TRBV24-1 and TRBJ1-2; D perhaps matches TRBD1 (5 bases). The CDR3 is 14 residues long. Trimming removed 2 bases at V and 3 bases at J, with 9 bases between. Germline CDR1 reads KGHDR; CDR2 reads SFDVKD. CDR3 sequence: CATSDYGGDYGYTF. As DNA, the CDR3 is TGTGCCACCAGTGATTATGGGGGTGACTATGGCTACACCTTC.

Turning to this clonotype: A read error is possible here, since a much larger clone lies one base away. DNA of the CDR3: TGTGCCAGCAGCCACGGCGTCCCCTGGGATACGCAGTATTTT. It codes for CASSHGVPWDTQYF. The rearrangement uses TRBV14 and TRBJ2-3, with D unclear. V was pared by 3 bases and J by 6 bases, with 13 bases between. Germline lookup yields CDR1 SGHDN and CDR2 FVKESK. CDR3 length: 14 residues.

This clonotype was picked up one time. The chain combines TRBV4-1 with TRBJ2-5, with D unclear. The assigned J gene may be wrong: the sequence end matches TRBJ2-7 better. The CDR3 consists of 14 residues. The V gene's germline CDR1 is MGHRA and CDR2 YSYEKL. The CDR3 DNA is TGCGCCAGCAGCCAAGACCGCGGAGCCTACGAGCAGTACTTC. Its protein product is CASSQDRGAYEQYF.

With respect to this clonotype: A much larger clone lies one base from this, so it may be a read error. CDR3 nucleotide sequence: TGCAGCGTGGGGGGACTAGTGGGAGGAACAGATACGCAGTATTTT. Its protein is CSVGGLVGGTDTQYF. The chain uses TRBV29-1 and TRBJ2-3, with 8 bases matching TRBD2. The CDR3 totals 15 residues. V lost 6 bases and J lost 3; bases outside the gene matches: 11. Looked up from germline, CDR1 is SQVTM and CDR2 is ANQGSEA.

The gene calls are TRBV12-3 or TRBV12-4 and TRBJ2-3; D gene ambiguous. V lost 5 bases to trimming and J lost 7 bases, with 13 bases between them. This CDR3 comprises 13 residues. The CDR3 nucleotides are TGTGCCAGCAGTAGCGTGAGTGCAAATACGCAGTATTTT. It translates to CASSSVSANTQYF.

Ten or more counts support this clonotype. The chain uses TRBV20-1 and TRBJ2-1; 8 bases align to TRBD2. The CDR3 extends over 15 amino acids. In germline, CDR1 is DFQATT, CDR2 SNEGSKA (reference sequence). V lost 7 bases, J lost 7 bases, and 15 bases stayed unmatched. This CDR3 is CSVYPGGRQKNEQFF. CDR3 sequence (DNA): TGCAGTGTCTACCCGGGGGGGAGACAAAAGAATGAGCAGTTCTTC.

This chain joins TRBV9 and TRBJ2-2; no reliable D call. The V and J ends lost 4 bases and 7 bases respectively, with 11 bases between them. Looked up from germline, CDR1 is SGDLS and CDR2 is YYNGEE. The CDR3 has 13 amino acids. As DNA, the CDR3 is TGTGCCAGCAGCCCTACAAGGAGCGGGGAGCTGTTTTTT. Its protein product is CASSPTRSGELFF.

A word on this clonotype: A much larger clone differs from this one at a single base, so this may be a read error. The chain is built from TRBV5-6 and TRBJ1-4, with 7 bases matching TRBD1. This CDR3 spans 15 amino acids. CDR1 SGHDT and CDR2 YYEEEE come from the germline V gene. CDR3 loop: CPSSLAGGPNEKLFF. Written as DNA, the CDR3 is TGTCCCAGCAGCCTAGCAGGGGGACCTAATGAAAAACTGTTTTTT.

This clonotype was seen many times. V usage is TRBV7-2 and J usage is TRBJ1-2; D perhaps matches TRBD1 (6 bases). With 4 bases removed from V and 0 bases from J, the gap between germline ends came to 12 bases. CDR3 length: 15 amino acids. Germline V CDR1 and CDR2: SGHTA, FQGNSA. The CDR3 nucleotides read TGTGCCAGCAGCTCGCGACAGGCCACTAACTATGGCTACACCTTC. Translated, it gives CASSSRQATNYGYTF.

This clonotype was observed a handful of times. The chain links TRBV11-2 to TRBJ1-2, with D unresolved. Trimming pared 0 bases from V and 8 bases from J, leaving 10 bases between. The germline gives CDR1 SGHAT, CDR2 FQNNGV. The CDR3 runs 13 residues. The CDR3 spells CASSLEDGSGYTF. CDR3 in DNA: TGTGCCAGCAGCTTAGAGGATGGTAGCGGCTACACCTTC.

This clonotype was seen many times. The CDR3 sequence is CSAPDTTDTQYF. CDR3 nucleotides: TGCAGTGCTCCGGACACCACAGATACGCAGTATTTT. V usage is TRBV20-1 and J usage is TRBJ2-3; weak D call: TRBD1 (5 bases). The V end lost 5 bases, the J end lost 2 bases, and 8 bases lay between the germline ends. The CDR3 is 12 residues long. Germline CDR1 DFQATT, CDR2 SNEGSKA (reference sequence).

This clonotype occurred once. A much larger clone lies a single base off, so this may be a read error. The chain employs TRBV25-1 and TRBJ2-3; the D is unclear. Germline V gene lookup returns CDR1 MGHDK and CDR2 SYGVNS. The CDR3 sequence is 14 residues long. Trimming took off 6 bases at V and 2 bases at J, with 12 bases between the two ends. The CDR3 sequence: CASSPWNITDTQYF. CDR3 sequence (DNA): TGTGCCAGCAGCCCGTGGAATATCACAGATACGCAGTATTTT.

The V gene is TRBV7-9, the J gene TRBJ1-1; D is unclear. The CDR3 has 12 amino acids. Germline V gene data show CDR1 as SEHNR and CDR2 as FQNEAQ (reference sequence). Trimming pared 4 bases from V and 5 bases from J, leaving 8 bases between. The CDR3 is CASSSGITEAFF. CDR3 in DNA: TGTGCCAGCAGCTCGGGGATAACTGAAGCTTTCTTT.